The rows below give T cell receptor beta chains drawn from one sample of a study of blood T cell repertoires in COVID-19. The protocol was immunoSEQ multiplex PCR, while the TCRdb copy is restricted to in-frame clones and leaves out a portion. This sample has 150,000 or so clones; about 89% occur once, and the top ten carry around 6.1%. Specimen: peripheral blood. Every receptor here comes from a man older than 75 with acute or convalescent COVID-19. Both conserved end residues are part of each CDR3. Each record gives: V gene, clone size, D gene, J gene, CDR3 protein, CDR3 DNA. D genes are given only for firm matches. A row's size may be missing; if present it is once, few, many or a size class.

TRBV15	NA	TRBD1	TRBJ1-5	CATSSKDRGWMNQPQHF	TGTGCCACCAGCAGCAAAGACAGGGGATGGATGAATCAGCCCCAGCATTTT
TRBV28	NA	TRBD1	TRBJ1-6	CASSPGQGRSPLHF	TGTGCCAGCAGCCCGGGACAGGGAAGATCACCCCTCCACTTT
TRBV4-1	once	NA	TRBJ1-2	CASSHRQEGSYGYTF	TGCGCCAGCAGCCATCGACAGGAAGGGTCCTATGGCTACACCTTC
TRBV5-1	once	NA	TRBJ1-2	CASSLGGSGANYGYTF	TGCGCCAGCAGCTTGGGTGGGAGCGGAGCTAACTATGGCTACACCTTC
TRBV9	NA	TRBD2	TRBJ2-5	CASSAAGGQETQYF	TGTGCCAGCAGCGCAGCGGGAGGCCAAGAGACCCAGTACTTC
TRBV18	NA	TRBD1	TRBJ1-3	CASSLNRGDSGNTIYF	TGTGCCAGCTCACTTAACAGGGGAGACTCTGGAAACACCATATATTTT
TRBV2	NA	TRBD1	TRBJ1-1	CASSRDRSNTEAFF	TGTGCCAGCAGCAGGGACAGGTCAAACACTGAAGCTTTCTTT
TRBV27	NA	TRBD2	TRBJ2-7	CASSLLGEGRREQYF	TGTGCCAGCAGTTTATTAGGGGAGGGCCGGAGGGAGCAGTACTTC
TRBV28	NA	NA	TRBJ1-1	CASIDFVGQGNTEAFF	TGTGCCAGCATCGACTTTGTCGGGCAGGGGAACACTGAAGCTTTCTTT
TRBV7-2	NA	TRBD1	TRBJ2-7	CASSLDRGSFYEQYF	TGTGCCAGCAGCTTAGACAGGGGGAGCTTCTACGAGCAGTACTTC
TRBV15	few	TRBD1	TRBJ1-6	CATRTGGNTYNSPLHF	TGTGCCACAAGGACAGGGGGCAACACCTATAATTCACCCCTCCACTTT
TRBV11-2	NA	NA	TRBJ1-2	CASTYGPRGYGYTF	TGTGCCAGCACCTATGGGCCTCGGGGCTATGGCTACACCTTC
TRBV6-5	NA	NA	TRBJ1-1	CASRRYEAFF	TGTGCCAGCAGACGCTATGAAGCTTTCTTT
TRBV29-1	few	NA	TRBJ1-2	CSAPLPSYGYTF	TGCAGCGCACCCTTGCCGAGCTATGGCTACACCTTC
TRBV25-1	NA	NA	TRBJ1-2	CASSRDMGYGYTF	TGTGCCAGCAGTAGGGACATGGGCTATGGCTACACCTTC
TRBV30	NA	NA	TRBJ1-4	CAWSRRGRGREKLFF	TGTGCCTGGAGCCGAAGGGGGAGAGGACGTGAAAAACTGTTTTTT
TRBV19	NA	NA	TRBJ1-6	CASRPGNSPLHF	TGTGCCAGTCGGCCCGGGAATTCACCCCTCCACTTT
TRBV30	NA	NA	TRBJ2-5	CAWRERLYSETQYF	TGTGCCTGGAGAGAGCGGCTTTATTCCGAGACCCAGTACTTC
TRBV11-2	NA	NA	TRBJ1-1	CASSLTQVLMNTEAFF	TGTGCCAGCAGCCTTACACAGGTGCTGATGAACACTGAAGCTTTCTTT
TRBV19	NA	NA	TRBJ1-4	CASSTAGARGEKLFF	TGTGCCAGTAGTACGGCGGGGGCGAGAGGTGAAAAACTGTTTTTT
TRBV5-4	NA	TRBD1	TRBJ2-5	CASSLAWTGGKTQYF	TGTGCCAGCAGCTTGGCTTGGACAGGGGGGAAGACCCAGTACTTC
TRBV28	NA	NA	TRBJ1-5	CASSFLNQPQHF	TGTGCCAGCAGTTTCCTCAATCAGCCCCAGCATTTT
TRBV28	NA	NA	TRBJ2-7	CASGRDSAEQYF	TGTGCCAGCGGCCGCGACAGTGCCGAGCAGTACTTC
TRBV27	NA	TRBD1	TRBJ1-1	CASSSQIRQGKRHTEAFF	TGTGCCAGCAGTTCACAAATCCGACAGGGCAAAAGGCACACTGAAGCTTTCTTT
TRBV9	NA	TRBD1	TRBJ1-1	CASSQTGFEAFF	TGTGCCAGCAGCCAGACAGGGTTTGAAGCTTTCTTT
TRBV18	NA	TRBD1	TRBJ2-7	CASSPGTGSLYEQYF	TGTGCCAGCTCACCGGGGACAGGAAGCCTTTACGAGCAGTACTTC
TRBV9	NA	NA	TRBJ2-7	CASSVGWRGRSYEQYF	TGTGCCAGCAGCGTAGGTTGGCGGGGTAGGTCCTACGAGCAGTACTTC
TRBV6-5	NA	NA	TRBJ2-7	CASSQTYEQYF	TGTGCCAGCAGCCAAACCTACGAGCAGTACTTC
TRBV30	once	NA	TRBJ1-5	CAWSSGSNQPQHF	TGTGCCTGGTCCTCAGGGAGCAATCAGCCCCAGCATTTT
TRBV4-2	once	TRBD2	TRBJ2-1	CASSQRTSGNYNEQFF	TGTGCCAGCAGCCAAAGGACTAGCGGAAACTACAATGAGCAGTTCTTC
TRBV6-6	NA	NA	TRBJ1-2	CASSSPDIQGNYGYTF	TGTGCCAGCAGTTCCCCGGATATACAGGGTAACTATGGCTACACCTTC
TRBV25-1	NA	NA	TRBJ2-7	CPAQGREYF	TGTCCGGCCCAGGGTCGTGAGTACTTC
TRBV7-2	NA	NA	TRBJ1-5	CASSYRVSGNQPQHF	TGTGCCAGCAGCTACAGGGTCTCGGGCAATCAGCCCCAGCATTTT
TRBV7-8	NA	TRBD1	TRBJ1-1	CASSLTTGGDTEAFF	TGTGCCAGCAGCCTTACGACAGGGGGGGACACTGAAGCTTTCTTT
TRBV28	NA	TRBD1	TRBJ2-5	CASWAGGGKETQYF	TGTGCCAGCTGGGCAGGGGGCGGGAAAGAGACCCAGTACTTC
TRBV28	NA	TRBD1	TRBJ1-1	CASSRFSGTGSGWTEAFF	TGTGCCAGCAGTCGATTCTCCGGGACAGGGTCAGGGTGGACTGAAGCTTTCTTT
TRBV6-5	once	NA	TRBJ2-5	CASSSPTGVSQYF	TGTGCCAGCAGTTCCCCGACGGGGGTCTCTCAGTACTTC
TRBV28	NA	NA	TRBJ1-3	CASRTAGNTIYF	TGTGCCAGCAGGACAGCCGGAAACACCATATATTTT
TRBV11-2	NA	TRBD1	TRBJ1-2	CASSSQDRGYMDYGYTF	TGTGCCAGCAGCTCCCAGGACAGGGGCTACATGGACTATGGCTACACCTTC
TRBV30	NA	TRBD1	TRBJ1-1	CAWSWGQSNTEAFF	TGTGCCTGGAGTTGGGGACAGTCGAACACTGAAGCTTTCTTT
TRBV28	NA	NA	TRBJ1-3	CASSLMGSSNTIYF	TGTGCCAGCAGCCTTATGGGGAGTTCAAACACCATATATTTT
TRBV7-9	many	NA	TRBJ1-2	CASSSVQGFGNTF	TGTGCCAGCAGCTCCGTACAGGGTTTCGGTAACACCTTC
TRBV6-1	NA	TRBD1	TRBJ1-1	CASSEDGRGHGNTEAFF	TGTGCCAGCAGTGAAGACGGCAGGGGGCACGGGAACACTGAAGCTTTCTTT
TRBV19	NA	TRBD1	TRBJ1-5	CASSAGTVSNQPQHF	TGTGCCAGCTCCGCCGGGACAGTTAGCAATCAGCCCCAGCATTTT
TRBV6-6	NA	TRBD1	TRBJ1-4	CASSLRTGGGEKLFF	TGTGCCAGCAGCCTCAGGACAGGGGGAGGGGAAAAACTGTTTTTT
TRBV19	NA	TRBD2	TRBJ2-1	CASSIGSSGPYNEQFF	TGTGCCAGTAGTATTGGGTCTAGCGGACCGTACAATGAGCAGTTCTTC
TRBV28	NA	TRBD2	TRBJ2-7	CASSLVAGRGTEQYF	TGTGCCAGCAGTTTAGTAGCGGGGAGGGGCACTGAGCAGTACTTC
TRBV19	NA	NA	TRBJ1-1	CASSIPSVNTEAFF	TGTGCCAGTAGTATCCCATCAGTCAACACTGAAGCTTTCTTT
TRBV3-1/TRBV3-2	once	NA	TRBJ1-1	CASSQTSLFTEAFF	TGTGCCAGCAGCCAAACAAGTCTGTTCACTGAAGCTTTCTTT
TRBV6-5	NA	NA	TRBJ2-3	CASSSSGAAGTDTQYF	TGTGCCAGCAGTTCCAGCGGAGCGGCCGGCACAGATACGCAGTATTTT
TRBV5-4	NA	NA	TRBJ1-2	CASSLGQVGGYTF	TGTGCCAGCAGCTTGGGACAAGTCGGAGGCTACACCTTC
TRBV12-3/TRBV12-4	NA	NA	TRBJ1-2	CASRHAGSSGYTF	TGTGCCAGCAGGCACGCAGGGTCCAGTGGCTACACCTTC
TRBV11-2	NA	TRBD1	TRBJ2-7	CASSLVVGQGVNEQYF	TGTGCCAGCAGCTTAGTTGTGGGACAGGGGGTGAACGAGCAGTACTTC
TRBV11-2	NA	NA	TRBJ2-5	CASSPLARGRETQYF	TGTGCCAGCAGCCCTCTAGCGAGGGGAAGGGAGACCCAGTACTTC
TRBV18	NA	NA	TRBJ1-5	CASSPIVLRGGGQPQHF	TGTGCCAGCTCACCCATCGTTCTCCGGGGTGGCGGTCAGCCCCAGCATTTT
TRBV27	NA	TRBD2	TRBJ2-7	CASSRGLAGGEERYF	TGTGCCAGCAGTAGGGGACTAGCGGGAGGTGAAGAGCGGTACTTC
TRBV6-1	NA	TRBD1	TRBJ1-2	CASSDAGTGEYGYTF	TGTGCCAGCAGTGACGCCGGGACAGGGGAGTATGGCTACACCTTC
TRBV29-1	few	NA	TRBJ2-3	CSVAGGSSTDTQYF	TGCAGCGTTGCGGGCGGGTCCAGCACAGATACGCAGTATTTT
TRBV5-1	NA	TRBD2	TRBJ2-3	CASSRSGGSTDTQYF	TGCGCCAGCAGCCGTAGCGGGGGTAGCACAGATACGCAGTATTTT
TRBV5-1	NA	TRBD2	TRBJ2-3	CASSFGGTSTDTQYF	TGCGCCAGCAGCTTCGGGGGGACTAGCACAGATACGCAGTATTTT